The T cell receptor beta chain under discussion was sequenced for a study of regulatory T cells in long-lasting Graves disease. Library construction for TCR beta used iRepertoire HTBI primers and Arm-PCR of CDR3 regions. Authors' analysis steps: Samples collectively showed around 56 TRBV and approximately 13 TRBJ segments. TCRdb itself ran the multiplex PCR reads through MiXCR, one entry per CDR3 protein. It is TCRdb's table, rather than the study itself, that gives the V and J calls and clone size. Of roughly 500,000 distinct CDR3 sequences in the sample, 14% are singletons; the top ten hold approximately 15%. Time point given: newly diagnosed GD, antithyroid drugs for less than 3 months. The TCR library used RNA extracted from PBMCs. Whole-study results and caveats: Persistent cases of Graves' showed reduced TCR diversity relative to newly diagnosed patients.

CDR1 and CDR2 from the germline V gene are GTSNPN and SVGIG (reference sequence). The V segment lost 1 base and the J segment 0 bases; nucleotides outside the gene matches: 0. This CDR3 spans 14 amino acids. This clonotype has at least ten counts. The antigen is not known. These sequences were also reported in another study, on T cells in Graves' hyperthyroidism and ophthalmopathy. This second report adds: In the first-round RT-PCR of the TCR CDR3, the HTBI primer set was used. The majority of expanded thyroid clonotypes above 0.001 also appeared in blood.

Sequenced material: peripheral blood mononuclear cells (PBMCs), taken at new diagnosis, from a patient treated with antithyroid drugs. The TCR comes from a woman in her 50s with Graves disease. This chain joins TRBV30 and TRBJ2-1, with 7 bases lining up with TRBD1. The CDR3 DNA reads as TGTGCCTGGAGTGGACAGGGCTCCTACAATGAGCAGTTCTTC. This codes for CAWSGQGSYNEQFF.